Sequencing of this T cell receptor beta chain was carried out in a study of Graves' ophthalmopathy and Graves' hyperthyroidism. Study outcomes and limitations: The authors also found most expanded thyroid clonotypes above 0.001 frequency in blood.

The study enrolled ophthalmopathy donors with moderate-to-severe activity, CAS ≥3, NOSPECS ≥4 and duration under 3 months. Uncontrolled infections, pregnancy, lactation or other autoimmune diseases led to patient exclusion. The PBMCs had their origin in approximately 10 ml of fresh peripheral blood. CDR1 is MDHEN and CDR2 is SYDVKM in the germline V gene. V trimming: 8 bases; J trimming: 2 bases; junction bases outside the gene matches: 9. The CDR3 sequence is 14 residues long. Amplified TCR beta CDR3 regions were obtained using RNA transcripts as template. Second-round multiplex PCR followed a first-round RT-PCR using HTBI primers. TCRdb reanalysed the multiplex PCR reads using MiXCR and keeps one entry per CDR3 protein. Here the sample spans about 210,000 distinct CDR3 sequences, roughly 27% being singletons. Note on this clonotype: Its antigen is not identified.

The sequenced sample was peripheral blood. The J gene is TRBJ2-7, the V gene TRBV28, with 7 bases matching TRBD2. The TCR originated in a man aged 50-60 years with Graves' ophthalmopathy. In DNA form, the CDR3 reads TGTGCCAGCGGAATTCCGGGACTACCCTACGAGCAGTACTTC. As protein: CASGIPGLPYEQYF.